The present entry profiles one T cell receptor (beta chain) with its context. The antigen is unknown. These data belong to a study of T-cell memory formation after mild COVID-19. Study results and caveats: Detection of some responders pre-infection suggested pre-existing cross-reactive memory T cells participated. CD4+ contracting clones lay mainly in CM and EM, CD8+ ones in EMRA.

Trimming cost V 3 bases and J 2 bases; bases outside gene matches: 10. The CDR3 extends over 15 amino acids. In germline, CDR1 is DFQATT, CDR2 SNEGSKA (reference sequence). TCRdb re-called the 5' RACE reads through MiXCR, storing one row per CDR3 protein. The sample holds about 440,000 distinct CDR3 sequences, around 20% seen once. The specimen sequenced was PBMCs or a T cell subset sorted from them (not recorded which). The chain uses TRBV20-1 and TRBJ2-7; 7 nucleotides line up with TRBD1. The origin of this receptor is an adult woman who had mild COVID-19 (a few samples of this study predate the infection). Cell type and time point are not known. For the CDR3, the DNA is TGCAGTGCTAGCCGTGACAGGGTCCCAACCTACGAGCAGTACTTC. Its protein is CSASRDRVPTYEQYF.